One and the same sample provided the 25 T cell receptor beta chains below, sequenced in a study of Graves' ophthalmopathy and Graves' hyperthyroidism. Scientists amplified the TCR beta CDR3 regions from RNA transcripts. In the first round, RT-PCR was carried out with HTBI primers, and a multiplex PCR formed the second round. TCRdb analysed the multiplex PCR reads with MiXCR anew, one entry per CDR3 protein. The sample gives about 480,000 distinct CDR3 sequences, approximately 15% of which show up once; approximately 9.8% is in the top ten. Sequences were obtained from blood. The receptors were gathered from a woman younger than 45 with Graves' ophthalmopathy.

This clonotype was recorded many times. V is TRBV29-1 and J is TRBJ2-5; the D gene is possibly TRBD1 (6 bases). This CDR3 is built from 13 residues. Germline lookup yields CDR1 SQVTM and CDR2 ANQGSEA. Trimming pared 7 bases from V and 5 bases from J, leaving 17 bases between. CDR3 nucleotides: TGCAGCGCTGGGACATTTTCGAGGGAGACCCAGTACTTC. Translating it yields CSAGTFSRETQYF.

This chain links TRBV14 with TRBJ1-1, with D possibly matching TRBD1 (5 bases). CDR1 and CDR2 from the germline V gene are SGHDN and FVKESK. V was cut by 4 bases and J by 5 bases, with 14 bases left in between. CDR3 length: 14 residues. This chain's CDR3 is CASSLQGYGTEAFF. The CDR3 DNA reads TGTGCCAGCAGCCTCCAGGGCTACGGGACTGAAGCTTTCTTT.

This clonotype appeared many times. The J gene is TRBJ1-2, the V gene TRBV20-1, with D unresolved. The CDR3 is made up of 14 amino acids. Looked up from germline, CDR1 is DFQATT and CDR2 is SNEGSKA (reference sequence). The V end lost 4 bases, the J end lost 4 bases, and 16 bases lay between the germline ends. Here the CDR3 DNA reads TGCAGTGCTACCCCCCCCGGGCAGCTCTATGGCTACACCTTC. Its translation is CSATPPGQLYGYTF.

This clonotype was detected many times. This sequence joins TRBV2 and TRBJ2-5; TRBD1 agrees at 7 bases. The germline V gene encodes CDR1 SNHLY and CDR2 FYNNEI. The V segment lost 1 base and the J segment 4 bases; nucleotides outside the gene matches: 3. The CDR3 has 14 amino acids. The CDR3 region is CASSEGRGTETQYF. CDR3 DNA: TGTGCCAGCAGTGAAGGCAGGGGGACAGAGACCCAGTACTTC. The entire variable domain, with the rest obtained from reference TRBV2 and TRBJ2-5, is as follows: EPEVTQTPSHQVTQMGQEVILRCVPISNHLYFYWYRQILGQKVEFLVSFYNNEISEKSEIFDDQFSVERPDGSNFTLKIRSTKLEDSAMYFCASSEGRGTETQYFGPGTRLLVL.

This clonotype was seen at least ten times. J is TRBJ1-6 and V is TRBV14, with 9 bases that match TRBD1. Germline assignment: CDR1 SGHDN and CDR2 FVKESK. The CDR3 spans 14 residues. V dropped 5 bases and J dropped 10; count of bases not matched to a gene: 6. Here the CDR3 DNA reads TGTGCCAGCAGCAAGACAGGGGGAGTATCACCCCTCCACTTT. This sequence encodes CASSKTGGVSPLHF.

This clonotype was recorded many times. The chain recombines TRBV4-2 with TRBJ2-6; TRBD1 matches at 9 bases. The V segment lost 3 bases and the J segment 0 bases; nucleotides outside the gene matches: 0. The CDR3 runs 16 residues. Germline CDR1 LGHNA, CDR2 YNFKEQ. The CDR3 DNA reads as TGTGCCAGCAGCCAGACAGGGGGCTCTGGGGCCAACGTCCTGACTTTC. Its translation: CASSQTGGSGANVLTF.

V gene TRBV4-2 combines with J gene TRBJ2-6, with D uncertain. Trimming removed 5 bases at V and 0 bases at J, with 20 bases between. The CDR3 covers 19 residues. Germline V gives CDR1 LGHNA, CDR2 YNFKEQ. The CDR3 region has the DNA TGTGCCAGCAGCACGGAGAGAGGTAGCCCCCTCTCTGGGGCCAACGTCCTGACTTTC. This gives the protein CASSTERGSPLSGANVLTF.

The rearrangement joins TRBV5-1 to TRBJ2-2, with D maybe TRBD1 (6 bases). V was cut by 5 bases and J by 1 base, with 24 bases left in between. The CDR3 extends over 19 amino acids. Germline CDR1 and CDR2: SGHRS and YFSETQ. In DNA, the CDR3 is TGCGCCAGCAGGGCCACAACAGGGTTGCTAGCCCAGAACACCGGGGAGCTGTTTTTT. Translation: CASRATTGLLAQNTGELFF.

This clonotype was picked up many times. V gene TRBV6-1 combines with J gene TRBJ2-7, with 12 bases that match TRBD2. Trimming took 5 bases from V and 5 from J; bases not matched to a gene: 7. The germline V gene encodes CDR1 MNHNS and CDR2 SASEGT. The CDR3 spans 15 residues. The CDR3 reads CASSLAGGPGHEQYF. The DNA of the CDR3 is TGTGCCAGCAGTCTAGCGGGAGGGCCAGGGCACGAGCAGTACTTC.

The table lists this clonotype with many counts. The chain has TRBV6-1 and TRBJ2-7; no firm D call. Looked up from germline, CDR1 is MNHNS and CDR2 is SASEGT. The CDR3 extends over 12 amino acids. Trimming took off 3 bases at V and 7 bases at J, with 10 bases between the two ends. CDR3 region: CASSDASAEQYF. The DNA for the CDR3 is TGTGCCAGCAGTGACGCTTCGGCGGAGCAGTACTTC.

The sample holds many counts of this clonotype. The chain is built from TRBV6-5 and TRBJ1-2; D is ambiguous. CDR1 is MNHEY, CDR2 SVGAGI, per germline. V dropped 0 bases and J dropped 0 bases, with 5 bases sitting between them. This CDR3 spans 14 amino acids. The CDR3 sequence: CASSYSDANYGYTF. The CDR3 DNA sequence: TGTGCCAGCAGTTACTCGGACGCTAACTATGGCTACACCTTC.

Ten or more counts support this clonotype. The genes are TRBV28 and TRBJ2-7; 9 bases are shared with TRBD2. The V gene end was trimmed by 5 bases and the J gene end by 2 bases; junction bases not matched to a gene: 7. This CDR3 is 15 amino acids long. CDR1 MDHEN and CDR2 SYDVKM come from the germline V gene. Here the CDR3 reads CASSPSSGATYEQYF. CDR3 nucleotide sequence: TGTGCCAGCAGTCCATCTAGCGGGGCGACCTACGAGCAGTACTTC.

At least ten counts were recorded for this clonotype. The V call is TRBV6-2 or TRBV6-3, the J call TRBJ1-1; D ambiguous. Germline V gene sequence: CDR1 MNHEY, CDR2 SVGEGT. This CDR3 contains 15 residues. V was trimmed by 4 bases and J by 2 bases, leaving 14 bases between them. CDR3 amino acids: CASSSGIAVNTEAFF. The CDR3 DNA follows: TGTGCCAGCAGTTCAGGCATTGCCGTAAACACTGAAGCTTTCTTT.

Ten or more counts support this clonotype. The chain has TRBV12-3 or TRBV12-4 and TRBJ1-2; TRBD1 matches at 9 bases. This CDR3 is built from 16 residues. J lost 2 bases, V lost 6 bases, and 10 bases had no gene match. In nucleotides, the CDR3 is TGTGCCAGCAGCGGACGGGACAGGGTGGTGAACTATGGCTACACCTTC. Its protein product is CASSGRDRVVNYGYTF.

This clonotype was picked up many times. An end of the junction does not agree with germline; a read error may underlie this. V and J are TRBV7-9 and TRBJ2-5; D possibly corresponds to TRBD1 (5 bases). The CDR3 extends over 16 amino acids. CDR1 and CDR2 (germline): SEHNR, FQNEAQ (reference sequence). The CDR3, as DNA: TGTGCCAGCAGCTTAGCCTTTGGGGCAGAGCAAGCGACCCAGTACTTC. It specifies CASSLAFGAEQATQYF.

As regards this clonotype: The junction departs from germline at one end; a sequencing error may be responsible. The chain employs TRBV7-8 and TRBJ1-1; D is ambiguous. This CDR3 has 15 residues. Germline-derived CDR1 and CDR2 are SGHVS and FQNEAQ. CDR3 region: CASSLEAVMNTDAFF. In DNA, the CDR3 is TGTGCCAGCAGCTTAGAGGCAGTCATGAACACTGATGCTTTCTTT.

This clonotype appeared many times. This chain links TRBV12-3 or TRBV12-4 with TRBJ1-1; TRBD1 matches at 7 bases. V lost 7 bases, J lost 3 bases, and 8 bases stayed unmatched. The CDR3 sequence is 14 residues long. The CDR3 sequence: CASNLRQGYTEAFF. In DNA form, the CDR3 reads TGTGCCAGCAACCTACGACAGGGCTACACTGAAGCTTTCTTT.

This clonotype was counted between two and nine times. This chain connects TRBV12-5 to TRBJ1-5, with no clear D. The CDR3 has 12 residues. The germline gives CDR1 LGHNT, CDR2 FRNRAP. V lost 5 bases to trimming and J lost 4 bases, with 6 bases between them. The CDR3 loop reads CASGLLNQPQHF. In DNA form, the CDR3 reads TGTGCTAGTGGTCTGTTAAATCAGCCCCAGCATTTT.

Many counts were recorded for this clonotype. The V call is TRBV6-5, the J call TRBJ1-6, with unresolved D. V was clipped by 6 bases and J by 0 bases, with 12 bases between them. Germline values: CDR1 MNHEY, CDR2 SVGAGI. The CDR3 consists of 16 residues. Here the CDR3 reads CASRRARSSYNSPLHF. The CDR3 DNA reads TGTGCCAGCAGAAGAGCCCGCAGCTCCTATAATTCACCCCTCCACTTT.

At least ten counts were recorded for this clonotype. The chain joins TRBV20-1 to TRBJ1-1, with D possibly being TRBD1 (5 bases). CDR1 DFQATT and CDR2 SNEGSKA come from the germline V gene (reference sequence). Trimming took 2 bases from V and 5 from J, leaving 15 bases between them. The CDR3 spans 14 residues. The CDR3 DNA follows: TGCAGTGCTAGAAACAAGGGGAGTGAGACTGAAGCTTTCTTT. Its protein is CSARNKGSETEAFF.

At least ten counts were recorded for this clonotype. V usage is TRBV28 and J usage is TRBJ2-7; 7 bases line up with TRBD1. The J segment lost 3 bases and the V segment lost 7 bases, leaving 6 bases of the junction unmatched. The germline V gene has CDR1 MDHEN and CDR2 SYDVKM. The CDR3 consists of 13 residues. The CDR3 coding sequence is TGTGCCAGCACCGGACAGGCAATCTACGAGCAGTACTTC. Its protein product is CASTGQAIYEQYF.

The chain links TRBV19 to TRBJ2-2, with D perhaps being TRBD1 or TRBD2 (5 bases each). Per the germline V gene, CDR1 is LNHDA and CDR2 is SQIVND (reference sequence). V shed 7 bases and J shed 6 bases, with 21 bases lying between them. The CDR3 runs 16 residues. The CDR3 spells CASTTPGTQLSGELFF. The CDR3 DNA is TGTGCCAGTACCACACCCGGGACCCAGCTTTCCGGGGAGCTGTTTTTT.

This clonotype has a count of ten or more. This chain's CDR3 is CASSFLRVTEAFF. CDR3 DNA: TGTGCCAGCAGTTTTCTCAGGGTTACTGAAGCTTTCTTT. J is TRBJ1-1 and V is TRBV12-3 or TRBV12-4; D may be TRBD1 (5 bases). This CDR3 comprises 13 residues. Trimming left V 3 bases short and J 5 bases short, with 10 bases between.

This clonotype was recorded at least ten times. CDR3 nucleotide sequence: TGTGCCAGCAGGCGCGGGGGGGGCTCCTACGAGCAGTACTTC. This sequence encodes CASRRGGGSYEQYF. The J gene is TRBJ2-7, the V gene TRBV6-1; 9 positions match TRBD2. J lost 0 bases, V lost 6 bases, and 3 bases had no gene match. CDR1 and CDR2 from the germline V gene are MNHNS and SASEGT. The CDR3 has 14 residues.

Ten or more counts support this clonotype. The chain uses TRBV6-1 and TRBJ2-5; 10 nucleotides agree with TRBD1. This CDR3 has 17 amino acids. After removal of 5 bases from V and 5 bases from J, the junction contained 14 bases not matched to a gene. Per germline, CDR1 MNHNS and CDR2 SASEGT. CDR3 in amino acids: CASSPRERQGAWETQYF. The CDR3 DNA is TGTGCCAGCAGTCCCCGGGAGCGACAGGGGGCGTGGGAGACCCAGTACTTC.